This T cell receptor beta chain was obtained from a study of early T cells in non-severe SARS-CoV-2 infection. Study information: Chains stayed unpaired after sequencing of bulk RNA from unsorted whole blood.

TCRdb fed the 5' RACE reads into MiXCR, producing one record per CDR3 protein. Of over 25,000 distinct CDR3 sequences in the sample, about 4.6% were seen once. In this sample, this clonotype turned up many times. Germline V gene lookup returns CDR1 SGHAT and CDR2 FQNNGV. The CDR3 has 14 residues. Trimming removed 6 bases from V and 0 bases from J, with 6 bases in between. The genes are TRBV11-2 and TRBJ2-6; D not certain. The sequence came from an adult who was a healthcare worker with PCR-confirmed SARS-CoV-2 infection or an uninfected control (not recorded which). Specimen: whole blood. CDR3 DNA: TGTGCCAGCAGATCTCTCTCTGGGGCCAACGTCCTGACTTTC. It translates to CASRSLSGANVLTF.